The T cell receptor (beta chain) under discussion was sequenced for a study of Ad26.COV2.S vaccination and SARS-CoV-2 variants (dated by TCRdb to the early 2020s). Regarding the research as a whole: Vaccine-arm donors were drawn from COV1001, a multicentre, randomized, double-blind, placebo-controlled phase I-IIa trial of Ad26.COV2.S in healthy adults. Ad26.COV2.S was given intramuscularly at 5x10^10 or 1x10^11 viral particles, as a single shot or as two shots 56 days apart. Sequencing of the TCRbeta repertoire served to evaluate the specificity and breadth of SARS-CoV-2-reactive T cell receptors following Ad26.COV2.S vaccination. The TCR-sequenced set comprised around 30 samples: some 19 Ad26.COV2.S vaccine recipients, 5 placebo recipients and 8 SARS-CoV-2 convalescent individuals. Participants in the trial were split at random into five groups of five each, receiving low-dose or high-dose Ad26.COV2.S once or twice, or else placebo on both occasions. Blinding of investigators to trial group allocation was maintained during experiments and outcome assessment. What the study reported, not specific to this receptor: The study was not powered to compare responses between vaccine doses or regimens. Substantial breadth of spike-specific CD8+ and CD4+ T cell responses was reported after vaccination. Vaccine and placebo recipients had similar non-spike TCR breadth, a finding consistent with the vaccine containing only spike. The authors noted that total T cell responses may have been underestimated by the TCR breadth and depth analyses. Higher spike-specific TCR breadth was observed in Ad26.COV2.S recipients than in placebo recipients (P = 0.0014).

CDR1 is given as SGDLS and CDR2 as YYNGEE, both from the germline V gene. Reading from cysteine to phenylalanine, the CDR3 counts 13 amino acids. Only the CDR3 region is kept as DNA, spanning 39 bases read in frame from base 1. V is pared back by 0 bases and J by 9 bases, with 7 bases lying between the germline termini. The sample's treatment or condition label, decoded: over 15 received Ad26.COV2.S at low or high dose, single or two shots; about 5 received placebo; per-sample allocation not given. For vaccine and placebo recipients, the sequenced repertoires came from samples collected on day 63 after the first injection. Cohort 1b enrolled around 24 adults aged 18-55 years at a single site in Boston, USA, between 29 July and 7 August 2020. Ad26.COV2.S was a replication-incompetent adenovirus type 26 vector that expressed a prefusion-stabilized SARS-CoV-2 spike protein derived from the original Wuhan strain.

TCRbeta CDR3 regions were sequenced with the immunoSEQ Assay. After extraction, genomic DNA underwent amplification by bias-controlled multiplex PCR, followed by high-throughput sequencing. On the study's bioinformatics: To quantify the absolute abundance of every unique TCRbeta CDR3 region, sequences were collapsed and filtered. T cell fraction was estimated by normalizing TCRbeta template counts to usable DNA, which was measured by amplifying reference genes present in all nucleated cells. Repertoire TCRs were annotated as SARS-CoV-2-specific by exact matching of V gene, CDR3 amino acid sequence and J gene to a known reactive TCR set. The reference SARS-CoV-2 TCR set was derived from MIRA and filtered for enrichment in COVID-19-positive ImmuneCODE repertoires, a step that removed public or cross-reactive TCRs. Drawing on the MIRA antigens, annotated TCRs were analysed further at the level of specific ORF or position within ORF. Depth was the summed frequency of annotated unique rearrangements, while breadth was defined as annotated unique rearrangements over total unique productive rearrangements. Two-sided Wilcoxon rank-sum tests were applied when comparing TCR breadth between groups. As stored in TCRdb, this immuneACCESS dataset retains in-frame rearrangements with V and J assigned. A fraction of the clones does not appear; measured against another copy, unresolved V genes explain less than half of the discrepancy, and the remainder lacks a known reason. That table gives V, J and clone size, and the DNA gave D and trimming. The sample has approximately 300,000 clones on record, around four fifths of them singletons. About 2.1% of the sample goes to the ten largest clones.

A remark on this clone: This receptor's antigen is unknown. No much larger clone is present one base from it, and per-base qualities are unavailable.

The chain employs TRBV9 and TRBJ1-6; a confident D gene designation cannot be given. This clonotype was sampled from a person aged 18 to 65 who received the Ad26.COV2.S COVID-19 vaccine or a placebo. The sample here was peripheral blood, taken in a trial of Ad26.COV2.S vaccine versus placebo. The nucleotides are TGTGCCAGCAGCGTAGATGAGGGTTCACCCCTCCACTTT. This translates into CASSVDEGSPLHF. Full variable domain (CDR3 extended with the reference TRBV9 and TRBJ1-6 proteins): DSGVTQTPKHLITATGQRVTLRCSPRSGDLSVYWYQQSLDQGLQFLIQYYNGEERAKGNILERFSAQQFPDLHSELNLSSLELGDSALYFCASSVDEGSPLHFGNGTRLTVT.